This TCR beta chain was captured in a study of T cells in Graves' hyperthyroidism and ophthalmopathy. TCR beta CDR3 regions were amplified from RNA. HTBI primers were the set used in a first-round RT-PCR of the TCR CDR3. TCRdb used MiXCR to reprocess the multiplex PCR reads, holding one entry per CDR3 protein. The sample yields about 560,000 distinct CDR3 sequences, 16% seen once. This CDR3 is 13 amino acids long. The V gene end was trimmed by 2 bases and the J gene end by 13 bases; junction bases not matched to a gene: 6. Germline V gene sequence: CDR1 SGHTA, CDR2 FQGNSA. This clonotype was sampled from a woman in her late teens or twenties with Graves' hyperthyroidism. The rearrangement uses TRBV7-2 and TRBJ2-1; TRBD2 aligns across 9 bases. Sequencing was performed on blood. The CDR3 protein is CASSLIAGDLQFF. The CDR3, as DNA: TGTGCCAGCAGCTTAATAGCGGGAGATCTTCAGTTCTTC.